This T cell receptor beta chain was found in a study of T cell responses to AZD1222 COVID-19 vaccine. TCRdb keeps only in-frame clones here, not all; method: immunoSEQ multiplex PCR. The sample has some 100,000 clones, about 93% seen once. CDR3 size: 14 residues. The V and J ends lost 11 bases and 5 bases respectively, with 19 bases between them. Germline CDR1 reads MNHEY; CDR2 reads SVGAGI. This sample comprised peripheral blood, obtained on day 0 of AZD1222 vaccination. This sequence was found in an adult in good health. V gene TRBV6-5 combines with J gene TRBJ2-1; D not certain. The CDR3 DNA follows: TGTGCCGCCAGGAAGCCGGACGGAAACAATGAGCAGTTCTTC. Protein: CAARKPDGNNEQFF.